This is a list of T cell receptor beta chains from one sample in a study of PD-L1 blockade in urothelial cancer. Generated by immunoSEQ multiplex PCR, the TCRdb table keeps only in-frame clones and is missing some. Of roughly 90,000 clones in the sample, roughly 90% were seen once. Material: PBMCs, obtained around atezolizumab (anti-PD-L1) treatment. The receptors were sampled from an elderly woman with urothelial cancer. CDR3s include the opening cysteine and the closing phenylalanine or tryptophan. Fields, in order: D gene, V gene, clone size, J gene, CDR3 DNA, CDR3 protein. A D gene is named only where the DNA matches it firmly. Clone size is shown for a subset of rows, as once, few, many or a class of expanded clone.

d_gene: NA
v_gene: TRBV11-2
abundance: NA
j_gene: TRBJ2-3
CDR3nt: TGTGCCAGCAGCTCGTCTAGCCCGGGCACAGATACGCAGTATTTT
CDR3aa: CASSSSSPGTDTQYF

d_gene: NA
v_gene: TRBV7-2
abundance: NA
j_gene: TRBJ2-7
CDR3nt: TGTGCCAGCAGCCCACCTATCGGGAGACGGTACGAGCAGTACTTC
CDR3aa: CASSPPIGRRYEQYF

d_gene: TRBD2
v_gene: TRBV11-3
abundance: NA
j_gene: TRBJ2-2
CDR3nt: TGTGCCAGCAGCCGAAGCGAGGGACTAGCGGTCACCGGGGAGCTGTTTTTT
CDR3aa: CASSRSEGLAVTGELFF

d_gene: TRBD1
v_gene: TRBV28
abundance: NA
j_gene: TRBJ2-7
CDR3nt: TGTGCCAGCAGCCCCCTGATAGGGGGCCACGCCTACGAGCAGTACTTC
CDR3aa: CASSPLIGGHAYEQYF

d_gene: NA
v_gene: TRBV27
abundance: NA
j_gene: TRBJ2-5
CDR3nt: TGTGCCAGCAGTTTACAGTCGGGTGAGACCCAGTACTTC
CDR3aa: CASSLQSGETQYF

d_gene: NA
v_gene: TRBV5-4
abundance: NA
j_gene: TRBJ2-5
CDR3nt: TGTGCCAGCAGCTCCCCCTCAGGGCTAGGGCAGGAGACCCAGTACTTC
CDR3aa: CASSSPSGLGQETQYF

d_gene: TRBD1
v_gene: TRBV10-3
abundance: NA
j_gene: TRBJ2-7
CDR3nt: TGTGCCATCAGTGTAGGGACAGGGGGCTGGGAGCAGTACTTC
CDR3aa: CAISVGTGGWEQYF

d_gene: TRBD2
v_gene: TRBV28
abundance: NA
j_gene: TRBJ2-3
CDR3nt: TGTGCCAGCTCCCATCGGGGGGGGGACCGAGATACGCAGTATTTT
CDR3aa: CASSHRGGDRDTQYF

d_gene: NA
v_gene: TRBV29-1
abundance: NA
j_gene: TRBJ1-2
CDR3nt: TGCAGCGTTGTCCAGGGGTCTGGCTACACCTTC
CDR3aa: CSVVQGSGYTF

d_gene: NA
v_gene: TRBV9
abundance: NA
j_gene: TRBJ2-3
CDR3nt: TGTGCCAGCAGGTCGGCGGGGAGACCCACAGATACGCAGTATTTT
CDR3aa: CASRSAGRPTDTQYF

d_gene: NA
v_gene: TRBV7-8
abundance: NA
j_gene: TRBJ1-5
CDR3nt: TGTGCCAGCAGTCCGAGGGGGGGGATTAGCAATCAGCCCCAGCATTTT
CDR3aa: CASSPRGGISNQPQHF

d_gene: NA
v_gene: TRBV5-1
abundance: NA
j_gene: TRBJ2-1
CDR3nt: TGCGCCAGCAGCTTGCAGGGGCCTCCTAACAATGAGCAGTTCTTC
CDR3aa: CASSLQGPPNNEQFF

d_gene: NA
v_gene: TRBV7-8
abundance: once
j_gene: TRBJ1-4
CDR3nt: TGTGCCAGCAGTCCTGGCCTCTCTAGCCTCGCAACTAATGAAAAACTGTTTTTT
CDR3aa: CASSPGLSSLATNEKLFF

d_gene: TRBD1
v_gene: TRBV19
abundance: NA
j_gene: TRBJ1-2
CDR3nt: TGTGCCACCACCGCTGGACAGGGGGGTTATGGCTACACCTTC
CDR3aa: CATTAGQGGYGYTF

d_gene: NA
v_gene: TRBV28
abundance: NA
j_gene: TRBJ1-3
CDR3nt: TGTGCCAGCAGTCAGGGTCTACTCTCTGGAAACACCATATATTTT
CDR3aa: CASSQGLLSGNTIYF

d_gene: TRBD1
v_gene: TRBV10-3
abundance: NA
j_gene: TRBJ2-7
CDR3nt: TGTGCCATCGGCAGGGACAGGGCTACCTACGAGCAGTACTTC
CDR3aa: CAIGRDRATYEQYF

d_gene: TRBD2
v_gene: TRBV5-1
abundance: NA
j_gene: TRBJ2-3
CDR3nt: TGCGCCAGCAGCTTACCAACTAGCGGGAGCACAGATACGCAGTATTTT
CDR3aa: CASSLPTSGSTDTQYF

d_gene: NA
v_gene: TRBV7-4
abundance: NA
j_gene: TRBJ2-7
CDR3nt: TGTGCCAGCAGCTTAGGGGGACAACCTCTCTACGAGCAGTACTTC
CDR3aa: CASSLGGQPLYEQYF

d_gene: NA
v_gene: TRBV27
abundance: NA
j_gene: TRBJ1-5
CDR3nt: TGTGCCAGCAGTTTATGGGGAGTAGGGAGCAATCAGCCCCAGCATTTT
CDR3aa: CASSLWGVGSNQPQHF

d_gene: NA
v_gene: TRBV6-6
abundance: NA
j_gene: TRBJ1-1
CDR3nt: TGTGCCAGCAGTTATCCGGAGGCCCGAGCTTTCTTT
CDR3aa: CASSYPEARAFF

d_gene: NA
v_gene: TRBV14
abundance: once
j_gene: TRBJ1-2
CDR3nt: TGTGCCAGCAGCCCCCGGTCCAACTATGGCTACACCTTC
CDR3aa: CASSPRSNYGYTF

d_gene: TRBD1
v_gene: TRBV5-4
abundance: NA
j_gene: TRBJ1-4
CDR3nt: TGTGCCAGCAGCTTAAAGACAGGGGCAGAGGAAAAACTGTTTTTT
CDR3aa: CASSLKTGAEEKLFF

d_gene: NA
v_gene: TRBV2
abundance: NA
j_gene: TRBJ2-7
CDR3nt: TGTGCCAGCACAAGAACAGGGCCCGAGCAGTACTTC
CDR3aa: CASTRTGPEQYF

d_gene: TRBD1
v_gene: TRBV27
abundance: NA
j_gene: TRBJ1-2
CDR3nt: TGTGCCAGCAGTCCTATCCGGGACAGGAGTAGCTACACCTTC
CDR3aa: CASSPIRDRSSYTF

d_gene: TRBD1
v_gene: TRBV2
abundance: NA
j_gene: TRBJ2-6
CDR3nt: TGTGCCAGCGGGTCCGGACAGGCTGGGGCCAACGTCCTGACTTTC
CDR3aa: CASGSGQAGANVLTF

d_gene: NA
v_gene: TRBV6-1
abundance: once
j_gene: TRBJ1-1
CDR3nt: TGTGCCACCACGGGAACAGCCGAAGCTTTCTTT
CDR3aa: CATTGTAEAFF

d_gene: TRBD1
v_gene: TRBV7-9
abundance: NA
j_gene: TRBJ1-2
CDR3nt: TGTGCCAGCACCGGACAGGGAGGATCACGGGGCTACACCTTC
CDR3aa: CASTGQGGSRGYTF

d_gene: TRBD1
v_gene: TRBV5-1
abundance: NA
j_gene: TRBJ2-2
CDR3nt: TGCGCCAGCAGCGCCGGGACAGCCAGCAAAGGGGAGCTGTTTTTT
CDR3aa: CASSAGTASKGELFF

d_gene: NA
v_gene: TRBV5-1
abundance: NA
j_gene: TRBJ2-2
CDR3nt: TGCGCCAGCAGCTTGGCGGGAGCGAACACCGGGGAGCTGTTTTTT
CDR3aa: CASSLAGANTGELFF

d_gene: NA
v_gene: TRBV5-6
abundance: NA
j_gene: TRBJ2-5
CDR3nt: TGTGCCAGCAGCTTGAGAGGGAGAGAGACCCAGTACTTC
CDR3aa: CASSLRGRETQYF

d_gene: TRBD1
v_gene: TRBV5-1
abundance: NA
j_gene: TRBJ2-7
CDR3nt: TGCGCCAGCAGCCCCCCCCCGGGACAGGGACCCTTCTCCTACGAGCAGTACTTC
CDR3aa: CASSPPPGQGPFSYEQYF

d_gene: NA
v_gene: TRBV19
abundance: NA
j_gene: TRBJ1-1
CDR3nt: TGTGCCAGTAGTGCCCATCAGGGATCTGAAGCTTTCTTT
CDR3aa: CASSAHQGSEAFF

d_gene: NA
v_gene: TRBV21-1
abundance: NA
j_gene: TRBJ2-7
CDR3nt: TGTGCCAGCAGCCCCGGCCGGGAGACTACCTACGAGCAGTACTTC
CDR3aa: CASSPGRETTYEQYF

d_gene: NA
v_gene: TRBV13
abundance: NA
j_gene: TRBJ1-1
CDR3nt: TGTGCCAGCAGCTTAGGCCGTCACGCAGGGGTTGTAACTTTCTTT
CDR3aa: CASSLGRHAGVVTFF

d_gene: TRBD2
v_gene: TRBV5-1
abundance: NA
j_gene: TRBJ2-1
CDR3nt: TGCGCCAGCAGCTCCTCTCGCGCGGCAGGACTAGCGGGGGCTACTCACAATGAGCAGTTCTTC
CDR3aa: CASSSSRAAGLAGATHNEQFF

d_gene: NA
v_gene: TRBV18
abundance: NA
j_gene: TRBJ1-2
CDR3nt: TGTGCCAGCTCACCAACCGGGCTGGAGGAGGGCGGCTACACCTTC
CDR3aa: CASSPTGLEEGGYTF

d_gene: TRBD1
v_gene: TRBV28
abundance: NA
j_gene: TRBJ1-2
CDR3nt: TGTGCCAGCGTACCCGGGACAGGGAGGGCTGGCTACACCTTC
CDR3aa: CASVPGTGRAGYTF

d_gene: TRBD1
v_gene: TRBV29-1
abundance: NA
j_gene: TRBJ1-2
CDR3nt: TGCAGCGTTGTTACCGGGACAGGGTCTGATGGCTACACCTTC
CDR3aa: CSVVTGTGSDGYTF

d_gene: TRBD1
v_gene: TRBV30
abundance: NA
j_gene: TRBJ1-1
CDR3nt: TGTGCCTGGAGGGGACAGGGTCGGCCTGAAGCTTTCTTT
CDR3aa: CAWRGQGRPEAFF

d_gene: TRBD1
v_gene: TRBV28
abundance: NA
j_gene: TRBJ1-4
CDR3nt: TGTGCCAGCAGTGGACAGGGGTTTGGTGAAAAACTGTTTTTT
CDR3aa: CASSGQGFGEKLFF